The 21 T cell receptor beta chains given below trace back to one sample, sequenced in a study of blood T cell repertoires in COVID-19. The repertoire was sequenced with immunoSEQ multiplex PCR; TCRdb's copy has only in-frame clones and lacks some. The data show over 70,000 clones, about 90% seen once. Sequencing was performed on peripheral blood. Receptor source: an elderly woman with active or convalescent COVID-19.

The V call is TRBV28, the J call TRBJ1-2; D is possibly TRBD1 (6 bases). Germline V gives CDR1 MDHEN, CDR2 SYDVKM. Trimming removed 10 bases from V and 0 bases from J, with 15 bases in between. The CDR3 totals 14 residues. This CDR3 is CATPRGNSNYGYTF. The CDR3, as DNA: TGTGCCACTCCAAGGGGGAACTCTAACTATGGCTACACCTTC.

The chain's CDR3 is CAWTPGRTITYEQYF. Here the CDR3 DNA reads TGTGCCTGGACACCCGGGAGGACGATTACCTACGAGCAGTACTTC. V usage is TRBV30 and J usage is TRBJ2-7; 7 nucleotides agree with TRBD2. The CDR3 loop spans 15 amino acids. Per the germline V gene, CDR1 is GTSNPN and CDR2 is SVGIG (reference sequence). V was pared by 4 bases and J by 2 bases, with 11 bases of the junction left unmatched.

V gene TRBV6-2 or TRBV6-3 combines with J gene TRBJ2-5; a possible D gene is TRBD2 (6 bases). This CDR3 has 15 amino acids. V gave up 6 bases and J gave up 1 base, with 15 bases separating them. Germline-derived CDR1 and CDR2 are MNHEY and SVGEGT. The CDR3: CASSPIADRQETQYF. CDR3 DNA: TGTGCCAGCAGCCCAATAGCGGACCGCCAAGAGACCCAGTACTTC.

This clone was observed a single time. The J gene is TRBJ2-4, the V gene TRBV15, with D maybe TRBD1 (5 bases). V dropped 3 bases and J dropped 7 bases, with 13 bases sitting between them. The CDR3 covers 14 residues. Germline lookup yields CDR1 LNHNV and CDR2 YYDKDF (reference sequence). Written as DNA, the CDR3 is TGTGCCACCAGCAGCAGAAGGGGTTTCAACATTCAGTACTTC. Encoded protein: CATSSRRGFNIQYF.

The rearrangement uses TRBV27 and TRBJ1-4, with TRBD1 identical over 8 bases. The CDR3 is 14 amino acids. V dropped 7 bases and J dropped 8; count of bases not matched to a gene: 9. CDR1 is MNHEY, CDR2 SMNVEV, per germline (reference sequence). For the CDR3, the DNA is TGTGCCAGCACCTCGACAGGGGTCGGCGAAAAACTGTTTTTT. It codes for CASTSTGVGEKLFF. Complete variable domain (other parts from reference TRBV27 and TRBJ1-4): EAQVTQNPRYLITVTGKKLTVTCSQNMNHEYMSWYRQDPGLGLRQIYYSMNVEVTDKGDVPEGYKVSRKEKRNFPLILESPSPNQTSLYFCASTSTGVGEKLFFGSGTQLSVL.

The genes are TRBV6-4 and TRBJ2-2, with a possible D match to TRBD1 (6 bases). The germline V gene encodes CDR1 MRHNA and CDR2 SNTAGT. This CDR3 contains 14 residues. The V end was cut by 5 bases, the J end by 5 bases, with 12 bases between. The CDR3 reads CASSTSTGTGELFF. As DNA, the CDR3 is TGTGCCAGCAGTACCAGCACAGGGACCGGGGAGCTGTTTTTT.

This chain links TRBV6-6 with TRBJ2-1; the D gene is possibly TRBD2 (5 bases). The germline V and J ends were trimmed by 2 bases and 5 bases, with 10 bases remaining between them. CDR3 length: 14 amino acids. CDR1 is MNHNY and CDR2 is SVGAGI in the germline V gene (reference sequence). CDR3 sequence (DNA): TGTGCCAGCAGTTACGAGACTACCAACAATGAGCAGTTCTTC. It specifies CASSYETTNNEQFF.

This clone was detected once. CDR3 residues: CASSAQGQNNQPQHF. The CDR3 DNA reads TGTGCCAGCAGTGCCCAGGGACAGAACAATCAGCCCCAGCATTTT. The V gene is TRBV27, the J gene TRBJ1-5; 7 bases are shared with TRBD1. Trimming took 5 bases from V and 3 from J; bases not matched to a gene: 7. The germline gives CDR1 MNHEY, CDR2 SMNVEV (reference sequence). The CDR3 runs 15 residues.

The rearrangement joins TRBV7-9 to TRBJ1-2, with 7 bases that match TRBD1. CDR1 and CDR2 from the germline V gene are SEHNR and FQNEAQ (reference sequence). CDR3 length: 14 amino acids. Trimming removed 5 bases from V and 0 bases from J; junction bases left unmatched: 3. DNA for the CDR3: TGTGCCAGCAGCCGTACAGGGGCTAACTATGGCTACACCTTC. Protein: CASSRTGANYGYTF.

The chain joins TRBV14 to TRBJ2-6; D is unresolved. The germline V gene encodes CDR1 SGHDN and CDR2 FVKESK. V was trimmed by 4 bases and J by 0 bases, leaving 13 bases between them. This CDR3 is built from 17 residues. DNA of the CDR3: TGTGCCAGCAGCCTAAGAACGAGGATCTCTGGGGCCAACGTCCTGACTTTC. Encoded protein: CASSLRTRISGANVLTF.

This chain joins TRBV5-1 and TRBJ2-7; 9 nucleotides align to TRBD2. Germline V gene data show CDR1 as SGHRS and CDR2 as YFSETQ. The length of the CDR3 is 17 residues. V was pared by 1 base and J by 5 bases, with 13 bases of the junction left unmatched. The CDR3 coding sequence is TGCGCCAGCAGCTTGAGTGCGGGAGGGGCCCAGGTCCACGAGCAGTACTTC. Translation gives CASSLSAGGAQVHEQYF.

The genes are TRBV18 and TRBJ2-2; D is undetermined. The germline V and J ends were trimmed by 6 bases and 5 bases, with 4 bases remaining between them. The germline V gene encodes CDR1 KGHSH and CDR2 LQKENI. The CDR3 loop spans 11 amino acids. Here the CDR3 reads CASSRTGELFF. The CDR3 nucleotides read TGTGCCAGCTCGCGTACCGGGGAGCTGTTTTTT.

The V and J genes are TRBV29-1 and TRBJ1-2; D call uncertain. Trimming pared 3 bases from V and 6 bases from J, leaving 5 bases between. Looked up from germline, CDR1 is SQVTM and CDR2 is ANQGSEA. The CDR3 contains 10 residues. The CDR3 region has the DNA TGCAGCGTTGATGTAGATGGCTACACCTTC. Translated: CSVDVDGYTF.

The rearrangement uses TRBV28 and TRBJ2-1; 16 bases align to TRBD2. Germline V gene lookup returns CDR1 MDHEN and CDR2 SYDVKM. The CDR3 runs to 18 residues. V shed 3 bases and J 2 bases; nucleotides not matched to a gene: 4. DNA of the CDR3: TGTGCCAGCAGTTTCTCCGGGACTAGCGGGAGGGCCTACAATGAGCAGTTCTTC. It translates to CASSFSGTSGRAYNEQFF.

This chain uses TRBV6-2 or TRBV6-3 with TRBJ2-5; weak D call: TRBD1 (6 bases). The CDR3 is 14 amino acids. CDR1 is MNHEY and CDR2 is SVGEGT in the germline V gene. Deletions cut 4 bases from V and 7 bases from J, with 16 bases between. The CDR3 loop is CASSFQGPRGTQYF. DNA for the CDR3: TGTGCCAGCAGTTTCCAGGGGCCCAGGGGGACCCAGTACTTC.

This clone is a singleton in its sample. This CDR3 fails to terminate in the conserved phenylalanine or tryptophan, so it likely reflects a read error. No DNA is shown, since the ends of the CDR3 on it are uncertain; the CDR3 is the one TCRdb lists. V is TRBV2 and J is TRBJ2-3; the table's TRBD2 call for D was not verified on the DNA. CDR1 is SNHLY and CDR2 is FYNNEI in the germline V gene. The CDR3 length equals 11 residues, ends included. CDR3 loop: CASSEPGVVGL.

The chain couples TRBV24-1 to TRBJ2-1; D is uncertain. V lost 1 base to trimming and J lost 3 bases, with 12 bases between them. The germline V gene encodes CDR1 KGHDR and CDR2 SFDVKD. This CDR3 spans 16 amino acids. CDR3 region: CATSDLSSEDYNEQFF. Here the CDR3 DNA reads TGTGCCACCAGTGATTTATCGAGCGAAGACTACAATGAGCAGTTCTTC.

The chain is built from TRBV28 and TRBJ2-1, with 14 bases aligning to TRBD2. Looked up from germline, CDR1 is MDHEN and CDR2 is SYDVKM. CDR3 size: 15 residues. Unmatched junction bases numbered 7, after V lost 3 bases and J lost 12 bases. In DNA, the CDR3 is TGTGCCAGCAGTTTCCCCGGGACTAGCGGGAGTCGGCAGTTCTTC. Protein product: CASSFPGTSGSRQFF.

The chain employs TRBV3-1 (or the pseudogene TRBV3-2) and TRBJ2-1; possible D gene TRBD1, 5 bases. The V gene's germline CDR1 is LGHDT and CDR2 YNNKEL (reference sequence). The CDR3 totals 16 residues. V shed 1 base and J shed 7 bases, with 17 bases lying between them. The CDR3 bases are TGTGCCAGCAGCCAAGGGGCAGGGTCCCCCCTAAATGAGCAGTTCTTC. As protein: CASSQGAGSPLNEQFF.

V and J are TRBV7-2 and TRBJ2-7; D call uncertain. The V gene's germline CDR1 is SGHTA and CDR2 FQGNSA. The length of the CDR3 is 12 residues. Trimming cost V 2 bases and J 6 bases, with 8 bases left between them. The CDR3 DNA reads TGTGCCAGCAGCTTAAATATTTTCGAGCAGTACTTC. Protein product: CASSLNIFEQYF.

This CDR3 reads CASSRLRQGMNGYTF. CDR3 sequence (DNA): TGTGCCAGCAGTCGACTCCGACAGGGGATGAATGGCTACACCTTC. The genes are TRBV27 and TRBJ1-2; the match to TRBD1 covers 8 bases. Unmatched junction bases numbered 11, after V lost 5 bases and J lost 6 bases. Per the germline V gene, CDR1 is MNHEY and CDR2 is SMNVEV (reference sequence). The CDR3 has 15 residues.